Listed below are T cell receptor beta chains from one sample, sequenced in a study of graft-versus-host responses after intestinal transplantation. Assay: immunoSEQ multiplex PCR; the TCRdb copy retains only in-frame clones and omits some. The table lists about 110,000 clones, around 93% of them singletons, with roughly 0.5% in the top ten. These receptors are not linked to any known antigen. Sequenced material: unstimulated CD8+ T cells sorted from spleen or lymph node cells, taken before intestinal transplant. These receptors were taken from a human donor who received an intestinal transplant. Both conserved end residues are part of each CDR3. The order of the fields is clone size, D gene, V gene, J gene, CDR3 DNA, CDR3 protein. The D gene is left open where the match is weak. Only part of the rows carry a size: once, few, many, or a class if the clone is expanded.

.	.	TRBV27	TRBJ2-6	TGTGCCAGCAGTAAGAGGGTCTCTGGGGCCAACGTCCTGACTTTC	CASSKRVSGANVLTF
.	.	TRBV2	TRBJ2-7	TGTGCCAGCAGCGGTCAGGTCAAATACGAGCAGTACTTC	CASSGQVKYEQYF
.	TRBD2	TRBV6-4	TRBJ2-7	TGTGCCAGCAGACTGGGGTGGGAGGGACCTTACGAGCAGTACTTC	CASRLGWEGPYEQYF
.	TRBD2	TRBV29-1	TRBJ2-1	TGCAGCGTTGTAACCATAGCGGGCTCCTACAATGAGCAGTTCTTC	CSVVTIAGSYNEQFF
.	.	TRBV11-2	TRBJ1-3	TGTGCCAGCAGCATGGGCGAGACGGCCGGAAACACCATATATTTT	CASSMGETAGNTIYF
.	.	TRBV9	TRBJ1-4	TGTGCCAGCAGCGGATGGGGGGACCGTAATGAAAAACTGTTTTTT	CASSGWGDRNEKLFF
.	.	TRBV13	TRBJ1-4	TGTGCCAGCAGCCGCCAGAGGGAAAAACTGTTTTTT	CASSRQREKLFF
.	.	TRBV29-1	TRBJ2-7	TGCAGCGTTGAAGAATCCAGATACGAGCAGTACTTC	CSVEESRYEQYF
.	.	TRBV4-1	TRBJ1-1	TGCGCCAGCAGCCAAGATTTATGGCTCGGGGACACTGAAGCTTTCTTT	CASSQDLWLGDTEAFF
.	.	TRBV4-2	TRBJ1-1	TGTGCCAGCAGAGAGAACACTGAAGCTTTCTTT	CASRENTEAFF
.	.	TRBV6-5	TRBJ2-3	TGTGCCAGCAGTTACGGAGATACGCAGTATTTT	CASSYGDTQYF
.	TRBD2	TRBV7-9	TRBJ2-1	TGTGCCAGCGCCCTGACTAGCGCCCACAATGAGCAGTTCTTC	CASALTSAHNEQFF
.	.	TRBV7-9	TRBJ2-7	TGTGCCAGCAGCGACCCACTAACTAGCTACGAGCAGTACTTC	CASSDPLTSYEQYF
.	.	TRBV28	TRBJ2-7	TGTGCCAGCAGAGAAAGGGGCAGGGGCCACGAGCAGTACTTC	CASRERGRGHEQYF
.	.	TRBV6-5	TRBJ1-3	TGTGCCAGCAGTTACAAGCGATCTGGAAACACCATATATTTT	CASSYKRSGNTIYF
.	.	TRBV4-2	TRBJ2-1	TGTGCCAGCAGCCAGAGGACTGCCCTCTACAATGAGCAGTTCTTC	CASSQRTALYNEQFF
once	TRBD1	TRBV27	TRBJ1-6	TGTGCCAGCAGTTTAAGGCCGGGACAGCATAATTCACCCCTCCACTTT	CASSLRPGQHNSPLHF
.	.	TRBV15	TRBJ2-7	TGTGCCACCAGGGGGAGGCACCCCGAGCAGTACTTC	CATRGRHPEQYF
.	TRBD2	TRBV27	TRBJ2-1	TGTGCCAGCAGTCCGGGGTCGGGGGGCAATGAGCAGTTCTTC	CASSPGSGGNEQFF
.	.	TRBV7-3	TRBJ1-1	TGTGCCAGCAGCTTCAGGGCAGCGGCTGAAGCTTTCTTT	CASSFRAAAEAFF
.	.	TRBV18	TRBJ2-7	TGTGCCAGCTCACCAGGTAGAGTCGAAACCTACGAGCAGTACTTC	CASSPGRVETYEQYF
.	.	TRBV30	TRBJ2-3	TGTGCCTGGACGCTGCGAGACACAGATACGCAGTATTTT	CAWTLRDTDTQYF
.	TRBD2	TRBV13	TRBJ2-7	TGTGCCAGCAGCATACGGACTAGCGGGAGCCCATTAAACTACGAGCAGTACTTC	CASSIRTSGSPLNYEQYF
.	TRBD2	TRBV15	TRBJ2-2	TGTGCCACCAGCTCCCTAGGGCGGGAGGGTTACACCGGGGAGCTGTTTTTT	CATSSLGREGYTGELFF
.	TRBD2	TRBV27	TRBJ2-1	TGTGCCAGCACCCCTTTCGGGACTAGCGGGAGGGCCGAGGGGTTCTTC	CASTPFGTSGRAEGFF